The clone carrying this T cell receptor (beta chain) appeared many times. Its antigen is unidentified. Through Arm-PCR of CDR3 regions and iRepertoire HTBI primers, TCR beta libraries were built. TCRdb passed the multiplex PCR reads through MiXCR, listing each CDR3 protein once. The table records 200,000 to 250,000 distinct CDR3 sequences, roughly a fifth of them present only once. The data were obtained in a study of regulatory T cells in long-lasting Graves disease. Deletions cut 0 bases from V and 6 bases from J, with 5 bases between. The CDR3 contains 12 residues. CDR1 LNHNV and CDR2 YYDKDF come from the germline V gene (reference sequence). Noted time point: newly diagnosed GD, antithyroid drugs for less than 3 months. PBMC RNA served as the TCR library source. Whole-study findings and limits: Lower TCR diversity was seen in persistent Graves' patients than in newly diagnosed ones. The study found TRBV28, TRBJ1-2 and TRBJ2-5 favored in persistent disease.

These same records also appear under a second study, on T cells in Graves' hyperthyroidism and ophthalmopathy. This second study says: Blood shared most expanded thyroid clonotypes above 0.001.

The source is a woman aged 25 to 45 with Graves disease. The chain links TRBV15 to TRBJ1-1, with no clear D. The sequenced sample was peripheral blood mononuclear cells (PBMCs), obtained at new diagnosis, from a patient treated with antithyroid drugs. The CDR3 loop is CATSRDEAEAFF. In DNA form, the CDR3 reads TGTGCCACCAGCAGAGATGAGGCTGAAGCTTTCTTT.